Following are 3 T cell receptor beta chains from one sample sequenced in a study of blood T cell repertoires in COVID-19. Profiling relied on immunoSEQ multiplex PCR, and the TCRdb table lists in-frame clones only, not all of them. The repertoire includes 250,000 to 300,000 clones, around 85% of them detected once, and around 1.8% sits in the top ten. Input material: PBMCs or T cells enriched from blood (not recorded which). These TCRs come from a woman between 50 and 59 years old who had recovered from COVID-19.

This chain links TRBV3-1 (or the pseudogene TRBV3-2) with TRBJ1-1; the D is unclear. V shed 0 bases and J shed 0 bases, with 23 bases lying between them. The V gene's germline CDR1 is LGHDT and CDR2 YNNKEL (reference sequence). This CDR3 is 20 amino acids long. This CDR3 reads CASSQDRVSVLRLMNTEAFF. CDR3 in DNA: TGTGCCAGCAGCCAAGACCGTGTCAGTGTTCTAAGACTTATGAACACTGAAGCTTTCTTT.

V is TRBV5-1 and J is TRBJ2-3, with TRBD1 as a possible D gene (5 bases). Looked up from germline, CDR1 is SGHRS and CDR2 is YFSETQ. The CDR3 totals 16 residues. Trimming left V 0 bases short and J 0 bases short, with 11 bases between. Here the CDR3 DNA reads TGCGCCAGCAGCTTGGATCCAGGGATTAGCACAGATACGCAGTATTTT. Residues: CASSLDPGISTDTQYF.

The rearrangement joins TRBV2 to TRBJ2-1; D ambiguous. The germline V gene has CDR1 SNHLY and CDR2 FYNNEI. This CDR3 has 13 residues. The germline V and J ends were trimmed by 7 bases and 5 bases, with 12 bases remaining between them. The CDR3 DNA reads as TGTGCCAGCAACCTCGCTGGAGACAATGAGCAGTTCTTC. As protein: CASNLAGDNEQFF.